This T cell receptor (beta chain) was documented in a study of cytomegalovirus exposure and HLA in healthy donors. Study outcomes and limitations: According to the study, some 160 TCR beta chains were cytomegalovirus-associated.

The PCR had 60 Vbeta and 13 Jbeta primers. Sequencing was performed with immunoSEQ multiplex PCR; in TCRdb, only in-frame clones are kept and a portion is missing. The sample includes over 150,000 clones, 85% of them seen just once. Note on this clone: As yet, its antigen is unknown.

The V and J ends lost 8 bases and 1 base, in that order; junction bases with no gene match: 2. Germline CDR1 and CDR2: KGHSH and LQKENI. This CDR3 is 13 amino acids long. Sequenced material: PBMCs. The rearrangement links TRBV18 to TRBJ2-5; 9 nucleotides agree with TRBD1. This sequence was found in a boy aged 2 to 10 in good health and CMV-seronegative. The CDR3 nucleotides read TGTGCCAGCCGACAGGGGGTCCAAGAGACCCAGTACTTC. Its protein product is CASRQGVQETQYF.